The T cell receptor (beta chain) described here comes from a study of identical twins. TCRdb redid the calling of the 5' RACE reads with MiXCR, one entry per CDR3 protein. Of about 260,000 distinct CDR3 sequences in the sample, about 7% were seen once. V lost 0 bases and J lost 6, with 7 bases in between. Germline CDR1 reads SGHDT; CDR2 reads YYEEEE. CDR3 length: 14 amino acids. These sequences were also reported in another study, on yellow fever vaccine responses in identical twins.

Input material: memory (CD45RO+) T cells sorted from blood. This chain uses TRBV5-6 with TRBJ1-6; no reliable D call. The clonotype comes from a woman in her late teens or twenties in good health. CDR3 protein: CASSLGRTNSPLHF. As DNA, the CDR3 is TGTGCCAGCAGCTTGGGACGGACTAATTCACCCCTCCACTTT.